These T cell receptor beta chains were read from a single sample in a study of blood T cell repertoires in COVID-19. Assay used: immunoSEQ multiplex PCR; TCRdb lists only in-frame clones, some missing. The sample yields hundreds of thousands of clones, 80% to 90% seen once. The sample comprised PBMCs or T cells enriched from blood (not recorded which). The receptors were sampled from a man aged 50 or older who had been exposed to COVID-19. CDR3s include the opening cysteine and the closing phenylalanine or tryptophan.

CDR3,J,V
CASSEEGTSFSYNEQFF,TRBJ2-1,TRBV2
CAGGAPSRQPQHF,TRBJ1-5,TRBV28
CSVATGTVNQPQHF,TRBJ1-5,TRBV29-1
CSVIAQGPYNEQFF,TRBJ2-1,TRBV29-1
CASSYGAGQETQYF,TRBJ2-5,TRBV6-5
CASSIGRDRGMHYGYTF,TRBJ1-2,TRBV19
CASRTTKNQPQHF,TRBJ1-5,TRBV6-5
CASSPLAGVSYNEQFF,TRBJ2-1,TRBV5-1
CASSNPTGTGESPLHF,TRBJ1-6,TRBV9
CASSGQGVWNTEAFF,TRBJ1-1,TRBV5-4
CASSPDSWDTEAFF,TRBJ1-1,TRBV7-3
CASSPPLIGGFRGYTF,TRBJ1-2,TRBV7-9
CASSEPAVNTEAFF,TRBJ1-1,TRBV25-1
CASSLVGGASGRGETQYF,TRBJ2-5,TRBV11-2
CASSSEPQGAQSAFF,TRBJ1-1,TRBV5-1
CASSRWEGRTGELFF,TRBJ2-2,TRBV19
CASRERQGYNSPLHF,TRBJ1-6,TRBV5-1
CASSLTASGEQYF,TRBJ2-7,TRBV12-3/TRBV12-4
CASSSWGGLQETQYF,TRBJ2-5,TRBV3-1/TRBV3-2
CASGASITNEKLFF,TRBJ1-4,TRBV6-5
CASSYVGQPNTEAFF,TRBJ1-1,TRBV5-1
CASSSGTAAQYF,TRBJ2-5,TRBV11-3
CASSFGGSNSPLHF,TRBJ1-6,TRBV27
CASSQDGQLSGNTIYF,TRBJ1-3,TRBV3-1/TRBV3-2
CASSRTRLAGEAGELFF,TRBJ2-2,TRBV11-2
CASTTTGGEDTEAFF,TRBJ1-1,TRBV5-4
CASSIGRQSNQPQHF,TRBJ1-5,TRBV19
CASSRPGQTNTEAFF,TRBJ1-1,TRBV27
CASSFRGGESYEQYF,TRBJ2-7,TRBV27
CASSILREVARGEGTRYNEQFF,TRBJ2-1,TRBV19
CAISGPTGTGLQGSYEQYF,TRBJ2-7,TRBV10-3
CASRPGTGVLRKLFF,TRBJ1-4,TRBV6-5
CASSQGSYQPQHF,TRBJ1-5,TRBV11-1
CASTPYRGLPSELFF,TRBJ1-4,TRBV28
CASSLPYVETDESDYGYTF,TRBJ1-2,TRBV9
CASSPLPGPGELFF,TRBJ2-2,TRBV18
CASSYVQGALWGYTF,TRBJ1-2,TRBV6-5
CASSPPWDFSYNEQFF,TRBJ2-1,TRBV18
CASSPLGRGTYNSPLHF,TRBJ1-6,TRBV7-9
CASSLDAGNSYEQYF,TRBJ2-7,TRBV11-3
CASRKAGADTQYF,TRBJ2-3,TRBV7-8
CASSLRTGGTDTQYF,TRBJ2-3,TRBV5-1